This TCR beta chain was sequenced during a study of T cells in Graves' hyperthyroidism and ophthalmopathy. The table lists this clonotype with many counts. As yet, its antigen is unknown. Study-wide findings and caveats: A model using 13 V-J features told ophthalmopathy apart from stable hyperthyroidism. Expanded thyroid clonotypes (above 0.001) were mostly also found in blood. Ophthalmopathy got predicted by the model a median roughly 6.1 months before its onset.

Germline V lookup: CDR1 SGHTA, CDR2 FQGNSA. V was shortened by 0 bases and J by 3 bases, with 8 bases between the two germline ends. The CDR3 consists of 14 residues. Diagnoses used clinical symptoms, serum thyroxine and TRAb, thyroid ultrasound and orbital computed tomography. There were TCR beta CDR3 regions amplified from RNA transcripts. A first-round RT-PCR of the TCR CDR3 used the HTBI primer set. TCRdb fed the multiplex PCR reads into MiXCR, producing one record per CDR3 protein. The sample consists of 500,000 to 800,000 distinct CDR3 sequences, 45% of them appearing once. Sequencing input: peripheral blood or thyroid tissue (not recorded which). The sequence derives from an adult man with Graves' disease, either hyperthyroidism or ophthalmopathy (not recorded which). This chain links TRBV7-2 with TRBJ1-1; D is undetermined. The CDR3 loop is CASSLALGDTEAFF. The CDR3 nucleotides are TGTGCCAGCAGCTTAGCCCTCGGTGACACTGAAGCTTTCTTT. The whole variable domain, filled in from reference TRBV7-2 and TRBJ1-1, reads GAGVSQSPSNKVTEKGKDVELRCDPISGHTALYWYRQSLGQGLEFLIYFQGNSAPDKSGLPSDRFSAERTGGSVSTLTIQRTQQEDSAVYLCASSLALGDTEAFFGQGTRLTVV.